What follows are 22 T cell receptor beta chains derived from one specimen sequenced in a study of CD8+ T cells in alopecia areata. Sequencing templates came from extracted RNA that was reverse transcribed into cDNA. Using immunoSEQ multiplex PCR, the repertoire was profiled, and TCRdb retains in-frame clones only, with some absent. Of 170,000 or so clones listed, around 50% were seen once; the top ten hold around 12%. As to treatment: oral pan-JAK inhibitor, 5-10 mg twice daily. The sequencing here drew on CD8+ T cells sorted from blood, taken at week 24, from a patient treated with tofacitinib. The receptors shown here come from a human donor with alopecia areata.

This clone was picked up a small number of times. V gene TRBV7-9 combines with J gene TRBJ2-1; 14 bases agree with TRBD2. The CDR3 totals 14 residues. Germline lookup yields CDR1 SEHNR and CDR2 FQNEAQ (reference sequence). The V gene end was trimmed by 5 bases and the J gene end by 9 bases; junction bases not matched to a gene: 3. CDR3 in amino acids: CASSRTSGGIEQFF. DNA of the CDR3: TGTGCCAGCAGCAGGACTAGCGGGGGGATTGAGCAGTTCTTC. Drawing the rest from reference TRBV7-9 and TRBJ2-1, the complete variable domain is DTGVSQNPRHKITKRGQNVTFRCDPISEHNRLYWYRQTLGQGPEFLTYFQNEAQLEKSRLLSDRFSAERPKGSFSTLEIQRTEQGDSAMYLCASSRTSGGIEQFFGPGTRLTVL.

This chain connects TRBV7-9 to TRBJ2-5; 7 nucleotides match TRBD2. Germline V gene data show CDR1 as SEHNR and CDR2 as FQNEAQ (reference sequence). The trim removed 5 bases at V and 2 bases at J, leaving 5 bases unmatched. This CDR3 comprises 14 residues. CDR3 loop: CASSLPGGQETQYF. CDR3 DNA sequence: TGTGCCAGCAGCCTCCCGGGGGGACAAGAGACCCAGTACTTC.

This clone was picked up a small number of times. The chain combines TRBV6-5 with TRBJ2-2, with D unresolved. The CDR3 has 13 residues. V was cut by 7 bases and J by 3 bases, with 9 bases left in between. The V gene's germline CDR1 is MNHEY and CDR2 SVGAGI. The DNA for the CDR3 is TGTGCCAGCATTGAACCGGACACCGGGGAGCTGTTTTTT. This codes for CASIEPDTGELFF.

The chain links TRBV30 to TRBJ2-1; the D gene is possibly TRBD1 (6 bases). Germline-derived CDR1 and CDR2 are GTSNPN and SVGIG (reference sequence). The CDR3 is made up of 12 amino acids. The CDR3 region is CATGLVRNEQFF. CDR3 DNA sequence: TGTGCAACAGGGTTAGTCAGGAATGAGCAGTTCTTC. The variable domain in full, with the rest retrieved from reference TRBV30 and TRBJ2-1, is SQTIHQWPATLVQPVGSPLSLECTVEGTSNPNLYWYRQAAGRGLQLLFYSVGIGQISSEVPQNLSASRPQDRQFILSSKKLLLSDSGFYLCATGLVRNEQFFGPGTRLTVL.

The CDR3: CASSVDGGPNNEQFF. The CDR3 coding sequence is TGTGCCAGCAGCGTAGACGGGGGGCCCAACAATGAGCAGTTCTTC. The chain carries TRBV9 and TRBJ2-1; D is perhaps TRBD2 (7 bases). Germline-derived CDR1 and CDR2 are SGDLS and YYNGEE. V gave up 0 bases and J gave up 5 bases, with 12 bases separating them. The CDR3 consists of 15 residues.

This chain uses TRBV6-5 with TRBJ1-5; 9 positions agree with TRBD1. The CDR3 contains 15 residues. The junction had 8 bases not matched to a gene; V was cut back by 6 bases and J by 5 bases. CDR1 and CDR2 (germline): MNHEY, SVGAGI. The CDR3: CASSPTGGSYQPQHF. Written as DNA, the CDR3 is TGTGCCAGCAGCCCCACAGGGGGCTCTTATCAGCCCCAGCATTTT.

The rearrangement joins TRBV5-1 to TRBJ1-4; D might be TRBD1 (5 bases). Germline CDR1 SGHRS, CDR2 YFSETQ. This CDR3 comprises 14 residues. V was cut by 0 bases and J by 6 bases, with 9 bases left in between. As DNA, the CDR3 is TGCGCCAGCAGCTTGGACAAGGGGTATGAAAAACTGTTTTTT. Amino acid sequence: CASSLDKGYEKLFF.

This clone turned up a few times. The V gene is TRBV2, the J gene TRBJ1-6; no clear D gene. The CDR3 has 10 amino acids. Germline CDR1 reads SNHLY; CDR2 reads FYNNEI. With 6 bases removed from V and 9 bases from J, the gap between germline ends came to 3 bases. CDR3 sequence (DNA): TGTGCCAGCAGGGGTTCACCCCTCCACTTT. This encodes CASRGSPLHF.

The chain couples TRBV4-1 to TRBJ1-1; no firm D call. The CDR3 is made up of 15 amino acids. V gave up 1 base and J gave up 4 bases, with 13 bases separating them. Germline values: CDR1 MGHRA, CDR2 YSYEKL. The CDR3 DNA sequence: TGCGCCAGCAGCCAAGGTCCGTCGAGGAGCACTGAAGCTTTCTTT. Translated: CASSQGPSRSTEAFF.

This chain connects TRBV15 to TRBJ1-2; 7 nucleotides align to TRBD1. V trimming: 8 bases; J trimming: 1 base; junction bases outside the gene matches: 7. This CDR3 region has 14 residues. Germline V gene lookup returns CDR1 LNHNV and CDR2 YYDKDF (reference sequence). CDR3 sequence (DNA): TGTGCCACCCGACAGGGTACTCTTAACTATGGCTACACCTTC. It is translated as CATRQGTLNYGYTF.

This clone was observed a handful of times. This sequence joins TRBV4-2 and TRBJ2-7; tentatively, D is TRBD1 (6 bases). The CDR3 length is 16 residues. Deletions cut 1 base from V and 2 bases from J, with 15 bases between. Germline CDR1 and CDR2: LGHNA and YNFKEQ. The CDR3 protein is CASSQAWVTGAYEQYF. The CDR3 DNA sequence: TGTGCCAGCAGCCAAGCTTGGGTGACAGGAGCCTACGAGCAGTACTTC.

CDR3 nucleotides: TGTGCCACCAGCAGCGACAGGGGGCGTAATAATGAGCAGTTCTTC. Its protein is CATSSDRGRNNEQFF. J is TRBJ2-1 and V is TRBV15; 10 nucleotides line up with TRBD1. The length of the CDR3 is 15 residues. The V gene's germline CDR1 is LNHNV and CDR2 YYDKDF (reference sequence). The junction had 6 bases not matched to a gene; V was cut back by 3 bases and J by 7 bases. The full variable domain, rest sourced from reference TRBV15 and TRBJ2-1, is DAMVIQNPRYQVTQFGKPVTLSCSQTLNHNVMYWYQQKSSQAPKLLFHYYDKDFNNEADTPDNFQSRRPNTSFCFLDIRSPGLGDTAMYLCATSSDRGRNNEQFFGPGTRLTVL.

This clone appeared once. One end of the junction fails to match germline, which may point to a read error. The chain carries TRBV11-2 and TRBJ2-3, with TRBD2 matching over 9 bases. Germline V gives CDR1 SGHAT, CDR2 FQNNGV. This CDR3 has 15 residues. CDR3 sequence reads: CASRLAGVDTDTQYF. The DNA of the CDR3 is TGTGCCAGCAGGTTAGCGGGGGTCGACACAGATACGCAGTATTTT.

This clone was picked up a small number of times. V gene TRBV6-4 combines with J gene TRBJ2-1; D unclear. The V gene's germline CDR1 is MRHNA and CDR2 SNTAGT. The CDR3 runs 16 residues. V lost 2 bases and J lost 1, with 12 bases in between. Here the CDR3 reads CASSDGTSSSYNEQFF. The DNA for the CDR3 is TGTGCCAGCAGTGACGGAACCAGCAGTTCCTACAATGAGCAGTTCTTC.

This chain uses TRBV30 with TRBJ2-3; 8 bases are shared with TRBD2. Germline trimming cut 1 base from V and 1 base from J; bases unmatched to any gene: 1. The V gene's germline CDR1 is GTSNPN and CDR2 SVGIG (reference sequence). This CDR3 comprises 14 residues. In nucleotides, the CDR3 is TGTGCCTGGAGTGGAGCGGGGGGCACAGATACGCAGTATTTT. As protein: CAWSGAGGTDTQYF.

J is TRBJ2-7 and V is TRBV27; D possibly corresponds to TRBD2 (7 bases). Germline CDR1 and CDR2: MNHEY and SMNVEV (reference sequence). This CDR3 comprises 14 residues. V was shortened by 2 bases and J by 2 bases, with 10 bases between the two germline ends. The CDR3: CASSLRGAPYEQYF. The CDR3 nucleotides are TGTGCCAGCAGTTTACGGGGGGCCCCCTACGAGCAGTACTTC.

The chain joins TRBV2 to TRBJ1-3; D is ambiguous. CDR1 SNHLY and CDR2 FYNNEI come from the germline V gene. The length of the CDR3 is 14 residues. With 6 bases removed from V and 0 bases from J, the gap between germline ends came to 9 bases. The CDR3 sequence is CASRRYSSGNTIYF. The CDR3 DNA sequence: TGTGCCAGCAGGCGGTACAGCTCTGGAAACACCATATATTTT.

This chain connects TRBV7-2 to TRBJ2-3, with 8 positions matching TRBD2. The CDR3 runs 16 residues. CDR1 is SGHTA and CDR2 is FQGNSA in the germline V gene. The V and J ends lost 5 bases and 1 base, in that order; junction bases with no gene match: 8. CDR3 bases: TGTGCCAGCAGCCCGGGCTTGCGGGGGGGCACAGATACGCAGTATTTT. Translating it yields CASSPGLRGGTDTQYF.

V is TRBV5-1 and J is TRBJ2-2; D gene unclear. The CDR3 contains 15 residues. The germline CDR1 and CDR2 sequences are SGHRS and YFSETQ. V was cut by 0 bases and J by 2 bases, with 8 bases left in between. CDR3 sequence (DNA): TGCGCCAGCAGCTTGGGACACTTTAACACCGGGGAGCTGTTTTTT. Translation gives CASSLGHFNTGELFF.

The genes are TRBV27 and TRBJ1-4, with 10 bases lining up with TRBD1. The trim removed 6 bases at V and 8 bases at J, leaving 9 bases unmatched. This CDR3 has 15 residues. Germline CDR1 is MNHEY and CDR2 is SMNVEV (reference sequence). CDR3 protein: CASSRRQGAGEKLFF. CDR3 DNA: TGTGCCAGCAGCCGAAGACAGGGGGCTGGGGAAAAACTGTTTTTT.

This chain uses TRBV7-8 with TRBJ1-1; D is perhaps TRBD1 (5 bases). The CDR3 consists of 13 residues. The V gene's germline CDR1 is SGHVS and CDR2 FQNEAQ. Deletions cut 1 base from V and 10 bases from J, with 13 bases between. CDR3 nucleotide sequence: TGTGCCAGCAGCTTAGTTGGGGCAGTTGGAGCTTTCTTT. Translated: CASSLVGAVGAFF.

This clone was observed a single time. CDR3 sequence reads: CASSHGGAEQYF. The CDR3 DNA sequence: TGTGCCAGCAGCCACGGGGGGGCCGAGCAGTACTTC. This sequence joins TRBV7-6 and TRBJ2-7; TRBD2 matches at 8 bases. The V gene end was trimmed by 5 bases and the J gene end by 6 bases; junction bases not matched to a gene: 3. CDR1 is SGHVS and CDR2 is FNYEAQ in the germline V gene. The CDR3 consists of 12 residues.